This TCR beta chain was recovered during a study of blood T cells in healthy people across ages. General study results and limits: Donor CMV status, an unknown factor, possibly confounded changes in expanded clonotypes.

To note about this clonotype: The antigen remains undetermined.

A second about 7 to 11 cycle PCR used barcoded and J-beta primers. From the 5' RACE reads, TCRdb called clonotypes with MiXCR, one entry per CDR3 protein. Found here are about 1,800,000 distinct CDR3 sequences, approximately 28% of them singletons; the top ten hold 7.7%. Per germline, CDR1 DFQATT and CDR2 SNEGSKA (reference sequence). The CDR3 contains 12 residues. V lost 6 bases to trimming and J lost 5 bases, with 14 bases between them. This chain joins TRBV20-1 and TRBJ2-7; D is ambiguous. The sequence came from a woman under 40 in good health. Material: blood. The CDR3: CSAFRATHEQYF. CDR3 DNA sequence: TGCAGTGCCTTCCGGGCCACCCACGAGCAGTACTTC.